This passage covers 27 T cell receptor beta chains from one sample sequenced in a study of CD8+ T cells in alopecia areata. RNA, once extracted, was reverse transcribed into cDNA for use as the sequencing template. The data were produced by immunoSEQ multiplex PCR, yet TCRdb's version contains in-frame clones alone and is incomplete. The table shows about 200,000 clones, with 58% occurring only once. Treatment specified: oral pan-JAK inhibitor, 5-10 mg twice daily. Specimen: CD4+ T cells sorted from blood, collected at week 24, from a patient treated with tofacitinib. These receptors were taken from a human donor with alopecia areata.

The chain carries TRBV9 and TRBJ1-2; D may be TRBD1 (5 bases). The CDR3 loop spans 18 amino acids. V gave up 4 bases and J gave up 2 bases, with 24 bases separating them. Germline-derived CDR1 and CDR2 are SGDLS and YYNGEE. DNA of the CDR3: TGTGCCAGCAGCTTCTCCCGGGACCGCCTGAGGGCGAACTATGGCTACACCTTC. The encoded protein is CASSFSRDRLRANYGYTF.

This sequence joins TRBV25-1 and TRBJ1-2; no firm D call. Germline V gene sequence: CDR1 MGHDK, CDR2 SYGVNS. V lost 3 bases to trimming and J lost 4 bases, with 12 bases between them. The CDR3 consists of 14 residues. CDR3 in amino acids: CASSEAPGGYGYTF. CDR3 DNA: TGTGCCAGCAGTGAGGCCCCCGGCGGCTATGGCTACACCTTC.

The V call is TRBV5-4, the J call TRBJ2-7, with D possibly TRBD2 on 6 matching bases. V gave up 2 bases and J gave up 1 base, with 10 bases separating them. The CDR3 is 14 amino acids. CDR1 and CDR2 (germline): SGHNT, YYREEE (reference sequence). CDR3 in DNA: TGTGCCAGCAGCTTAGCGGGTAATTCCTACGAGCAGTACTTC. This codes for CASSLAGNSYEQYF.

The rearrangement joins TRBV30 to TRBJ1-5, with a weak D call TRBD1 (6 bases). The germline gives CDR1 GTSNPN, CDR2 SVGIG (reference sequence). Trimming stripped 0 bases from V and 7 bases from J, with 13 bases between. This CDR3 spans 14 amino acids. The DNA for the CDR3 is TGTGCCTGGAGTGTAGGAGGGGGAGGCCAGCCCCAGCATTTT. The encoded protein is CAWSVGGGGQPQHF.

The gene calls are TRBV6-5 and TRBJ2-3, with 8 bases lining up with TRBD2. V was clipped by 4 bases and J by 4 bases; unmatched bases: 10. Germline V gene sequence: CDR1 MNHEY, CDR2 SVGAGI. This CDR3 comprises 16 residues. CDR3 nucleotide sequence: TGTGCCAGCAGTTCCAGGACTAGCATTTTCGCAGATACGCAGTATTTT. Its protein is CASSSRTSIFADTQYF.

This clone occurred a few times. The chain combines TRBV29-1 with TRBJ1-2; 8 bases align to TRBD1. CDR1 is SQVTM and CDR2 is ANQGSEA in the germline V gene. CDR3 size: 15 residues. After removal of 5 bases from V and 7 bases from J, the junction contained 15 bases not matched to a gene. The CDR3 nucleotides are TGCAGCGTTATAGGAGGGCAGGGGGCGTTTCGTGGCTACACCTTC. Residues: CSVIGGQGAFRGYTF.

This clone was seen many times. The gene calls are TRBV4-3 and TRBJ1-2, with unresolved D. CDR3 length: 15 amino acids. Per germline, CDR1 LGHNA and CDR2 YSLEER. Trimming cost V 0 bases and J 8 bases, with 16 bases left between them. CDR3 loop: CASSQDRAGSRGYTF. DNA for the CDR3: TGCGCCAGCAGCCAAGACCGGGCGGGAAGCAGGGGCTACACCTTC.

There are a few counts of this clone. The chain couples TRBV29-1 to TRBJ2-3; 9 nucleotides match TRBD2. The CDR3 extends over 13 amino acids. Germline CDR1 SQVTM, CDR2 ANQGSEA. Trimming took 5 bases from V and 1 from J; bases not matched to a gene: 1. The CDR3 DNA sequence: TGCAGCGTTCCTAGCGGGGGCACAGATACGCAGTATTTT. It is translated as CSVPSGGTDTQYF.

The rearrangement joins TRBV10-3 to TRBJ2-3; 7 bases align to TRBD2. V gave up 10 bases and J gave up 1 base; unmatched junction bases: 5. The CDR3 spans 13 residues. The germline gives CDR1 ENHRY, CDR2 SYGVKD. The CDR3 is CATRDYRTDTQYF. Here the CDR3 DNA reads TGTGCCACCCGGGACTACCGCACAGATACGCAGTATTTT.

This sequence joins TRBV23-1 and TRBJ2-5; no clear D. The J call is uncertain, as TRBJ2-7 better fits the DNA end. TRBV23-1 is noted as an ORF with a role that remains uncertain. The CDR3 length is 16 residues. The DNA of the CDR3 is TGCGCCAGCAGTCAATCCGGTCAGGCCGCCTTGGACGAGCAGTACTTC. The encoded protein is CASSQSGQAALDEQYF.

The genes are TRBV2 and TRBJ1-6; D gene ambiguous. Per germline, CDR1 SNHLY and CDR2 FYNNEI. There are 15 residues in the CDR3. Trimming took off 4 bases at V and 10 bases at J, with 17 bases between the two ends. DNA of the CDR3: TGTGCCAGCAGTGCTTACAACGGGGTCGACTCACCCCTCCACTTT. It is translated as CASSAYNGVDSPLHF. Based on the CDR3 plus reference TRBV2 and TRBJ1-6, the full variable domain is EPEVTQTPSHQVTQMGQEVILRCVPISNHLYFYWYRQILGQKVEFLVSFYNNEISEKSEIFDDQFSVERPDGSNFTLKIRSTKLEDSAMYFCASSAYNGVDSPLHFGNGTRLTVT.

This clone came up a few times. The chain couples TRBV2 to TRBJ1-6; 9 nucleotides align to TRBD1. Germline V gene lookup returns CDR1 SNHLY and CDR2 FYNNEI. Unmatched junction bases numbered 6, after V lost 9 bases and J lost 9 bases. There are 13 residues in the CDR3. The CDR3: CARGGQGRSPLHF. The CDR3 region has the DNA TGTGCCAGAGGTGGACAGGGGCGTTCACCCCTCCACTTT.

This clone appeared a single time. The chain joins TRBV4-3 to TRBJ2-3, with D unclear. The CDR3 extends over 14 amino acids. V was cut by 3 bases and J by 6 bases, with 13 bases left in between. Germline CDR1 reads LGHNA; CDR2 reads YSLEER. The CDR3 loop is CASSQDPRLDTQYF. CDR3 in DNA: TGCGCCAGCAGCCAGGACCCTCGACTGGATACGCAGTATTTT.

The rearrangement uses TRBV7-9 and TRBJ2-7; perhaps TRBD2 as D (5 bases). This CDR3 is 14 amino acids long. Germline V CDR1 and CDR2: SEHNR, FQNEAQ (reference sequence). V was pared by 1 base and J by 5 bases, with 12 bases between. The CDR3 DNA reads TGTGCCAGCAGCTTAGTATCGGGGTTCGACGAGCAGTACTTC. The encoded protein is CASSLVSGFDEQYF.

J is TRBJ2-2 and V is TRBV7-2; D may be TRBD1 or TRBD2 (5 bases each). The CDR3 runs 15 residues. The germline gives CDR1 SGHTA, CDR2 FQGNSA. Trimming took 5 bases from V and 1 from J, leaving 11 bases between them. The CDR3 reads CASSPRGENTGELFF. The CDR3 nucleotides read TGTGCCAGCAGCCCTAGAGGGGAGAACACCGGGGAGCTGTTTTTT.

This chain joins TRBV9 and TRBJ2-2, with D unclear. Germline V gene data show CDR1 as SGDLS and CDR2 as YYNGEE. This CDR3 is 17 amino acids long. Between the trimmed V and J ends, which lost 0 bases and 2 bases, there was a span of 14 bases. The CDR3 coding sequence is TGTGCCAGCAGCGTAGAATTAACTCGGTTAAACACCGGGGAGCTGTTTTTT. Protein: CASSVELTRLNTGELFF.

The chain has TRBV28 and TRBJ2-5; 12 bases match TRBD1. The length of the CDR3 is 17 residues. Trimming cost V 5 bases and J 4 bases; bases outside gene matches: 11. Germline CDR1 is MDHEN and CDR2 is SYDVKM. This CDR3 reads CASSPLGDRGRGETQYF. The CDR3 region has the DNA TGTGCCAGCAGTCCCCTAGGGGACAGGGGGCGCGGAGAGACCCAGTACTTC.

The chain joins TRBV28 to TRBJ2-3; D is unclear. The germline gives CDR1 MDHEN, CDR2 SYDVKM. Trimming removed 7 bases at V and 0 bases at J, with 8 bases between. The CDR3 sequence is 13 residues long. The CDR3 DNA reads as TGTGCCAGCAATAGGAGAAGCACAGATACGCAGTATTTT. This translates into CASNRRSTDTQYF.

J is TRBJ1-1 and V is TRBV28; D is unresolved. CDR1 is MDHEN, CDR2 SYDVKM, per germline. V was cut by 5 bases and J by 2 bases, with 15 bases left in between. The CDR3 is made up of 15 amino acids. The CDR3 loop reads CASSPPRLINTEAFF. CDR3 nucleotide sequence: TGTGCCAGCAGTCCCCCCCGGTTAATTAACACTGAAGCTTTCTTT.

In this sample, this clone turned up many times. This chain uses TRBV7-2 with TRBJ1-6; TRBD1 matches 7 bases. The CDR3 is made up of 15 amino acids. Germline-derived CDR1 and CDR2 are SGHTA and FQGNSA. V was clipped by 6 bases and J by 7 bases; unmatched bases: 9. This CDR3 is CASRPKGGGNSPLHF. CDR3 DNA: TGTGCCAGCAGACCGAAAGGGGGCGGGAATTCACCCCTCCACTTT.

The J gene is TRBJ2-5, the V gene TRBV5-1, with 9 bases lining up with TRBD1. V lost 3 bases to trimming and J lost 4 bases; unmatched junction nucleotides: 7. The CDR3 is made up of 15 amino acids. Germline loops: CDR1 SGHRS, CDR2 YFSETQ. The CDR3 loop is CASSSGTGYGETQYF. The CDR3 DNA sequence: TGCGCCAGCAGCTCCGGGACAGGGTATGGAGAGACCCAGTACTTC.

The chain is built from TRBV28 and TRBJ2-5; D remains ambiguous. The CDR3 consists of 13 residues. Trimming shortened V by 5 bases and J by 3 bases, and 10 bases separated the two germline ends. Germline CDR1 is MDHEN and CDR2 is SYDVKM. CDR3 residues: CASSVGSKETQYF. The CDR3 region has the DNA TGTGCCAGCAGTGTGGGTTCGAAAGAGACCCAGTACTTC.

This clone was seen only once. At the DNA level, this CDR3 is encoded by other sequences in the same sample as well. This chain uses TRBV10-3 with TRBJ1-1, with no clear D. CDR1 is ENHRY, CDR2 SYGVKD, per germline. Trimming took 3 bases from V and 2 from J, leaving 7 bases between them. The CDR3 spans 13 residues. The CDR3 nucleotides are TGTGCCATCAGTGATAGAGTAAACACTGAAGCTTTCTTT. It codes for CAISDRVNTEAFF.

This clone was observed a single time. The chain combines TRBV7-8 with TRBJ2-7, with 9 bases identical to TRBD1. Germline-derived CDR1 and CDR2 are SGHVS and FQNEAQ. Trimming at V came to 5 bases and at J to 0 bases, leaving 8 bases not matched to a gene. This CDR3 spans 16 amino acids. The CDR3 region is CASSHQRQGDSYEQYF. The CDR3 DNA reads TGTGCCAGCAGCCACCAACGACAGGGGGACTCCTACGAGCAGTACTTC.

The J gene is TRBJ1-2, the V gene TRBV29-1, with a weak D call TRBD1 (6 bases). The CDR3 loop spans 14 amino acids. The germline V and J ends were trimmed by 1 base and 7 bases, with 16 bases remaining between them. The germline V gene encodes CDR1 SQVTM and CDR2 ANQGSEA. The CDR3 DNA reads TGCAGCGTTGAAGGCGTACAGGGTGTCGGTGGCTACACCTTC. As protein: CSVEGVQGVGGYTF.

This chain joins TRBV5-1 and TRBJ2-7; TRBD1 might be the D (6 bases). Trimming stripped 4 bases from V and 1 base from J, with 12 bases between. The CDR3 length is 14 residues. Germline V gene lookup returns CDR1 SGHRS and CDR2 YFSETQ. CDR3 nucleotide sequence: TGCGCCAGCAGCCCCGGGACAATGTCCTACGAGCAGTACTTC. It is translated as CASSPGTMSYEQYF.

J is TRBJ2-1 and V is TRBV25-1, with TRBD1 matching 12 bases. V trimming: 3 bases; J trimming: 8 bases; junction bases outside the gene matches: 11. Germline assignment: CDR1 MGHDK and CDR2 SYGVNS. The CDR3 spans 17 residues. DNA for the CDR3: TGTGCCAGCAGTGATAACCCCCCGGGACAGGGGGCAGATGAGCAGTTCTTC. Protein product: CASSDNPPGQGADEQFF.